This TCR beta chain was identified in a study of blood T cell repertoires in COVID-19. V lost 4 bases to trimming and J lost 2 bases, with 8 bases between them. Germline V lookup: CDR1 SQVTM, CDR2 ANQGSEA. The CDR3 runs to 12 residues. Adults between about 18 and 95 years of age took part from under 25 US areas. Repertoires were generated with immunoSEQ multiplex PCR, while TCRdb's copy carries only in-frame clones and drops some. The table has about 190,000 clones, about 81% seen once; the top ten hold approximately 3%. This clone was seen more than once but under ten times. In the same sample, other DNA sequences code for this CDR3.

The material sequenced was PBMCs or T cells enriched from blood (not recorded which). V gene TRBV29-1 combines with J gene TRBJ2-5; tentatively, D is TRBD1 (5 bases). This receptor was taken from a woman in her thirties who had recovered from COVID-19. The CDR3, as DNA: TGCAGCGTTGCAACAGGACAAGAGACCCAGTACTTC. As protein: CSVATGQETQYF.